Following are 27 T cell receptor beta chains from one sample sequenced in a study of read filtering for tumor transcriptome and immune sequencing. From about 400 ng of RNA, a library with molecular barcoded alpha/delta and beta/gamma adaptors was made. Each CDR3 protein gets one entry after TCRdb re-called the reads with MiXCR. This sample has around 130,000 distinct CDR3 sequences, with roughly an eighth found just once. Sequencing was done on a sample of a population of CD138-negative cells sorted from bone marrow. These receptors were obtained from a donor at least 40 years old with multiple myeloma.

This clonotype was seen many times. The chain combines TRBV3-1 with TRBJ2-7; weak D call: TRBD2 (6 bases). V shed 4 bases and J shed 0 bases, with 16 bases lying between them. Germline V gives CDR1 LGHDT, CDR2 YNNKEL (reference sequence). The CDR3 has 16 residues. This CDR3 reads CASSPLAGLSSYEQYF. The CDR3 DNA follows: TGTGCCAGCAGCCCCTTGGCGGGGTTGAGCTCCTACGAGCAGTACTTC.

This clonotype was seen at least ten times. The genes are TRBV30 and TRBJ2-1; D may be TRBD2 (5 bases). CDR1 and CDR2 from the germline V gene are GTSNPN and SVGIG (reference sequence). The CDR3 contains 12 residues. V was cut by 5 bases and J by 3 bases, with 8 bases left in between. The chain's CDR3 is CAWDYNYNEQFF. CDR3 DNA sequence: TGTGCCTGGGACTACAACTACAATGAGCAGTTCTTC.

The sample holds many counts of this clonotype. The rearrangement uses TRBV4-3 and TRBJ2-1; D gene ambiguous. The CDR3 has 13 amino acids. CDR1 LGHNA and CDR2 YSLEER come from the germline V gene. The germline V and J ends were trimmed by 0 bases and 9 bases, with 9 bases remaining between them. CDR3 coding DNA: TGCGCCAGCAGCCAAGAAGGTAGCAGTGAGCAGTTCTTC. Residues: CASSQEGSSEQFF.

To note about this clonotype: A read error may explain this, as a much larger clone is one base away. As DNA, the CDR3 is TGCGCCAGCAGTTACCGGGACGGCCTAACTGAAGCTTTCTTT. Its protein product is CASSYRDGLTEAFF. This rearrangement joins TRBV5-1 to TRBJ1-1; a weak D match, TRBD1 (5 bases). Per the germline V gene, CDR1 is SGHRS and CDR2 is YFSETQ. The CDR3 has 14 amino acids. Deletions cut 5 bases from V and 5 bases from J, with 16 bases between.

This clonotype was picked up many times. The rearrangement links TRBV6-5 to TRBJ1-1, with D tentatively TRBD1 (6 bases). V lost 2 bases to trimming and J lost 6 bases, with 13 bases between them. Germline loops: CDR1 MNHEY, CDR2 SVGAGI. The CDR3 consists of 14 residues. The CDR3 region has the DNA TGTGCCAGCAGTTACATTGGGGGGGCCTCTGAAGCTTTCTTT. Its protein is CASSYIGGASEAFF.

This clonotype was recorded many times. The V call is TRBV20-1, the J call TRBJ1-1; TRBD1 agrees at 7 bases. J was trimmed by 5 bases and V by 5 bases; bases with no gene match: 8. CDR3 length: 13 amino acids. Germline values: CDR1 DFQATT, CDR2 SNEGSKA (reference sequence). The CDR3, as DNA: TGCAGTGCTCTAGGGGGCCGGAGAACTGAAGCTTTCTTT. The encoded protein is CSALGGRRTEAFF.

Worth noting for this clonotype: A much larger clone lies a single base off, so this may be a read error. This chain joins TRBV10-3 and TRBJ1-1; a weak D match, TRBD1 (5 bases). Per the germline V gene, CDR1 is ENHRY and CDR2 is SYGVKD. The CDR3 spans 14 residues. This chain's CDR3 is CAISRQNMNTEALF. Here the CDR3 DNA reads TGTGCCATCAGCCGACAGAATATGAACACTGAAGCTCTCTTT.

This clonotype was seen ten or more times. J is TRBJ1-2 and V is TRBV11-2; TRBD1 matches 7 bases. V gave up 4 bases and J gave up 5 bases; unmatched junction bases: 13. This CDR3 is built from 16 residues. Germline V gene data show CDR1 as SGHAT and CDR2 as FQNNGV. CDR3 in DNA: TGTGCCAGCAGCTCATTAAGGGGGCCCTTATTTTATGGCTACACCTTC. This translates into CASSSLRGPLFYGYTF.

This clonotype was counted at least ten times. J is TRBJ1-1 and V is TRBV30, with D tentatively TRBD1 (6 bases). The CDR3 has 12 amino acids. Looked up from germline, CDR1 is GTSNPN and CDR2 is SVGIG (reference sequence). The CDR3 bases are TGTGCGGGGGGGCGGCGGAACACTGAAGCTTTCTTT. This sequence encodes CAGGRRNTEAFF.

In DNA form, the CDR3 reads TGTGCCTGGAGTGGGGCCCCTGGGGAGTTCTTC. Encoded protein: CAWSGAPGEFF. V gene TRBV30 combines with J gene TRBJ2-1; D unclear. V was pared by 1 base and J by 14 bases, with 12 bases between. This CDR3 comprises 11 residues. The germline V gene encodes CDR1 GTSNPN and CDR2 SVGIG (reference sequence).

The chain recombines TRBV7-6 with TRBJ1-3, with D uncertain. CDR1 is SGHVS, CDR2 FNYEAQ, per germline. The CDR3 has 17 residues. With 1 base removed from V and 3 bases from J, the gap between germline ends came to 16 bases. CDR3 amino acids: CASSLDLSPTGGNTIYF. The DNA for the CDR3 is TGTGCCAGCAGCTTAGATTTAAGCCCGACCGGTGGAAACACCATATATTTT.

About this clonotype itself: Given a much more abundant clone one base away, this may be a read error. This chain's CDR3 is CASNVNKGEYGYTF. The CDR3 DNA is TGCGCCAGCAATGTTAATAAGGGGGAATATGGCTACACCTTC. The V call is TRBV10-2, the J call TRBJ1-2, with D tentatively TRBD1 (6 bases). Germline V gene data show CDR1 as WSHSY and CDR2 as SAAADI. This CDR3 comprises 14 residues. Trimming cost V 7 bases and J 5 bases, with 17 bases left between them.

In this sample, this clonotype turned up many times. The rearrangement links TRBV20-1 to TRBJ2-1, with 7 bases that match TRBD2. CDR1 DFQATT and CDR2 SNEGSKA come from the germline V gene (reference sequence). With 3 bases clipped from V and 7 bases from J, the junction kept 18 bases outside the gene matches. The length of the CDR3 is 17 residues. CDR3 sequence (DNA): TGCAGTGCTAGTTCCGGGACTACCCTTTTGACTCCGAATGAGCAGTTCTTC. The encoded protein is CSASSGTTLLTPNEQFF.

This clonotype was seen repeatedly, ten times or more. This rearrangement joins TRBV6-5 to TRBJ2-6; 9 bases line up with TRBD1. Germline loops: CDR1 MNHEY, CDR2 SVGAGI. V lost 5 bases and J lost 2; bases outside the gene matches: 10. The CDR3 is made up of 18 amino acids. CDR3 coding DNA: TGTGCCAGCAGTCCCCGGGACAGGGCGGATGCTGGGGCCAACGTCCTGACTTTC. Amino acid sequence: CASSPRDRADAGANVLTF.

This clonotype has more than one count but fewer than ten. This chain connects TRBV10-3 to TRBJ2-5, with 11 nucleotides matching TRBD2. Per the germline V gene, CDR1 is ENHRY and CDR2 is SYGVKD. Trimming cost V 6 bases and J 2 bases; bases outside gene matches: 5. The CDR3 contains 15 residues. This chain's CDR3 is CAIRGTSGVQETQYF. CDR3 in DNA: TGTGCCATCAGGGGGACTAGCGGTGTTCAAGAGACCCAGTACTTC.

This clonotype showed up many times. The rearrangement uses TRBV18 and TRBJ2-2; a weak D match, TRBD2 (6 bases). Germline V lookup: CDR1 KGHSH, CDR2 LQKENI. V was trimmed by 2 bases and J by 4 bases, leaving 14 bases between them. The CDR3 totals 16 residues. Written as DNA, the CDR3 is TGTGCCAGCTCACCAACCCGGGAGAGATCCACCGGGGAGCTGTTTTTT. Encoded protein: CASSPTRERSTGELFF.

This clonotype was picked up many times. The chain couples TRBV6-2 or TRBV6-3 to TRBJ2-1; D uncertain. The CDR3 is made up of 17 amino acids. Germline CDR1 and CDR2: MNHEY and SVGEGT. The V end lost 0 bases, the J end lost 4 bases, and 16 bases lay between the germline ends. The chain's CDR3 is CASSYSIQYSGYNEQFF. DNA of the CDR3: TGTGCCAGCAGTTACTCGATCCAGTACAGTGGGTACAATGAGCAGTTCTTC.

This clonotype was recorded many times. The chain's CDR3 is CSAKGLAGHTDTQYF. DNA for the CDR3: TGCAGTGCCAAAGGACTAGCGGGACACACAGATACGCAGTATTTT. The V and J genes are TRBV20-1 and TRBJ2-3; 12 bases are a match to TRBD2. Unmatched junction bases numbered 6, after V lost 6 bases and J lost 2 bases. CDR1 and CDR2 (germline): DFQATT, SNEGSKA (reference sequence). This CDR3 has 15 amino acids.

This clonotype was picked up many times. The V call is TRBV10-3, the J call TRBJ2-3; the D gene is possibly TRBD1 (5 bases). This CDR3 spans 14 amino acids. Germline V CDR1 and CDR2: ENHRY, SYGVKD. Trimming took 3 bases from V and 2 from J, leaving 9 bases between them. The CDR3 loop is CAISEVGDTDTQYF. The CDR3 region has the DNA TGTGCCATCAGTGAAGTAGGGGACACAGATACGCAGTATTTT.

This clonotype was observed many times. The chain joins TRBV20-1 to TRBJ2-3; a weak D match, TRBD2 (6 bases). Germline CDR1 DFQATT, CDR2 SNEGSKA (reference sequence). This CDR3 is 14 amino acids long. V was cut by 3 bases and J by 0 bases, with 10 bases left in between. CDR3 sequence (DNA): TGCAGTGCTAGTTGGGGGAGGAGCACAGATACGCAGTATTTT. It translates to CSASWGRSTDTQYF.

This clonotype was seen ten or more times. The genes are TRBV7-9 and TRBJ1-4, with TRBD1 as a possible D gene (6 bases). There are 13 residues in the CDR3. The V end was cut by 1 base, the J end by 7 bases, with 7 bases between. The germline CDR1 and CDR2 sequences are SEHNR and FQNEAQ (reference sequence). The chain's CDR3 is CASSLGRGEKLFF. The CDR3 DNA sequence: TGTGCCAGCAGCTTAGGCAGGGGTGAAAAACTGTTTTTT.

This clonotype has at least ten counts. The CDR3 loop reads CASSFGRTSGIETQYF. CDR3 nucleotides: TGCGCCAGCAGCTTCGGTCGGACTAGCGGGATAGAGACCCAGTACTTC. The chain couples TRBV5-1 to TRBJ2-5; TRBD2 matches at 12 bases. The junction had 6 bases not matched to a gene; V was cut back by 2 bases and J by 4 bases. This CDR3 comprises 16 residues. Germline CDR1 and CDR2: SGHRS and YFSETQ.

This clonotype was found many times. This rearrangement joins TRBV29-1 to TRBJ2-7; 10 positions match TRBD1. V gave up 7 bases and J gave up 5 bases; unmatched junction bases: 20. This CDR3 has 17 amino acids. Germline-derived CDR1 and CDR2 are SQVTM and ANQGSEA. The CDR3 bases are TGCAGCGGAGCGGGACAGGGGTTCGTACGTCACCGGAACGAGCAGTACTTC. Translating it yields CSGAGQGFVRHRNEQYF.

This clonotype occurred many times. The J gene is TRBJ2-3, the V gene TRBV7-9, with D tentatively TRBD2 (5 bases). Trimming pared 3 bases from V and 0 bases from J, leaving 7 bases between. Germline assignment: CDR1 SEHNR and CDR2 FQNEAQ (reference sequence). There are 14 residues in the CDR3. The CDR3 reads CASSFEGSTDTQYF. For the CDR3, the DNA is TGTGCCAGCAGCTTCGAGGGAAGCACAGATACGCAGTATTTT.

This clonotype appeared many times. The chain is built from TRBV7-2 and TRBJ2-1, with TRBD2 identical over 9 bases. The germline V gene has CDR1 SGHTA and CDR2 FQGNSA. Trimming cost V 5 bases and J 8 bases; bases outside gene matches: 7. CDR3 length: 14 amino acids. The DNA of the CDR3 is TGTGCCAGCAGCCTGGGACTAGCTGGGGATGAGCAGTTCTTC. This encodes CASSLGLAGDEQFF.

This clonotype has ten or more counts. The chain employs TRBV2 and TRBJ2-7; the match to TRBD2 covers 8 bases. The CDR3 is made up of 15 amino acids. V was pared by 2 bases and J by 7 bases, with 10 bases of the junction left unmatched. The germline V gene encodes CDR1 SNHLY and CDR2 FYNNEI. The CDR3: CASSEYGAGGREQYF. The CDR3 DNA is TGTGCCAGCAGTGAATATGGCGCGGGAGGACGTGAGCAGTACTTC. The whole variable domain, remainder taken from reference TRBV2 and TRBJ2-7, is EPEVTQTPSHQVTQMGQEVILRCVPISNHLYFYWYRQILGQKVEFLVSFYNNEISEKSEIFDDQFSVERPDGSNFTLKIRSTKLEDSAMYFCASSEYGAGGREQYFGPGTRLTVT.

With regard to this clonotype: Given a much more abundant clone one base away, this may be a read error. The chain couples TRBV9 to TRBJ2-2; no clear D gene. This CDR3 contains 13 residues. Per germline, CDR1 SGDLS and CDR2 YYNGEE. As DNA, the CDR3 is TGTGCCGGCAGCGTAGAGGCCGGAGGGGAGCTGTTTTTT. Amino acid sequence: CAGSVEAGGELFF.